The 10 T cell receptor beta chains in this list originate from one sample, sequenced in a study of control samples from healthy donors and cancer patients. Repertoires were generated with immunoSEQ multiplex PCR, while TCRdb's copy carries only in-frame clones and drops some. The sample records around 190,000 clones, around 90% being singletons. The sample was blood. The receptors were gathered from a woman between 45 and 65 years old in good health.

The chain links TRBV6-5 to TRBJ2-7; D gene uncertain. In germline, CDR1 is MNHEY, CDR2 SVGAGI. The CDR3 length is 13 residues. The V gene lost 4 bases and the J gene lost 6 bases, with 13 bases spanning the gap. CDR3 protein: CASSFSFLGEQYF. The DNA for the CDR3 is TGTGCCAGCAGTTTTAGCTTCTTGGGCGAGCAGTACTTC.

The J gene is TRBJ1-1, the V gene TRBV7-9; tentative D call: TRBD1 (5 bases). Germline CDR1 and CDR2: SEHNR and FQNEAQ (reference sequence). V was cut by 7 bases and J by 4 bases, with 13 bases left in between. CDR3 length: 13 residues. The CDR3 loop is CASTIAGGTEAFF. As DNA, the CDR3 is TGTGCCAGCACCATCGCGGGGGGCACTGAAGCTTTCTTT.

This clone was found once. The V and J genes are TRBV19 and TRBJ1-2; D is unclear. CDR3 length: 14 amino acids. Germline V lookup: CDR1 LNHDA, CDR2 SQIVND (reference sequence). The V and J ends lost 3 bases and 2 bases respectively, with 10 bases between them. The CDR3 DNA sequence: TGTGCCAGTAGTATGGTCGAAAGAAACTATGGCTACACCTTC. Translated: CASSMVERNYGYTF.

This chain links TRBV5-4 with TRBJ1-5; 7 bases align to TRBD1. The V segment lost 0 bases and the J segment 4 bases; nucleotides outside the gene matches: 1. From germline, CDR1 is SGHNT and CDR2 YYREEE (reference sequence). This CDR3 spans 14 amino acids. The CDR3 reads CASSLGRGNQPQHF. CDR3 DNA: TGTGCCAGCAGCTTGGGCAGGGGGAATCAGCCCCAGCATTTT.

This clone was observed once. J is TRBJ2-1 and V is TRBV5-5; 8 positions match TRBD1. The CDR3 is 15 residues long. The ends lost 4 bases at V and 0 bases at J; junction bases unmatched: 3. Looked up from germline, CDR1 is SGHKS and CDR2 is YYEKEE (reference sequence). This chain's CDR3 is CASSGDRSSYNEQFF. The CDR3 DNA reads as TGTGCCAGCAGCGGGGACAGGAGCTCCTACAATGAGCAGTTCTTC.

This clone appeared a few times. J is TRBJ2-7 and V is TRBV7-9; D unclear. V shed 5 bases and J shed 2 bases, with 10 bases lying between them. The germline CDR1 and CDR2 sequences are SEHNR and FQNEAQ (reference sequence). CDR3 length: 13 residues. CDR3 region: CASSPDGPYEQYF. The CDR3 DNA sequence: TGTGCCAGCAGCCCCGACGGACCCTACGAGCAGTACTTC. Complete variable domain (other parts from reference TRBV7-9 and TRBJ2-7): DTGVSQNPRHKITKRGQNVTFRCDPISEHNRLYWYRQTLGQGPEFLTYFQNEAQLEKSRLLSDRFSAERPKGSFSTLEIQRTEQGDSAMYLCASSPDGPYEQYFGPGTRLTVT.

The gene calls are TRBV9 and TRBJ1-3; D possibly corresponds to TRBD1 (6 bases). The CDR3 contains 15 residues. The germline gives CDR1 SGDLS, CDR2 YYNGEE. V lost 4 bases, J lost 4 bases, and 15 bases lay in between. DNA of the CDR3: TGTGCCAGCAGCCGTCAATGGACAGAGGGAAACACCATATATTTT. Translating it yields CASSRQWTEGNTIYF.

The chain is built from TRBV24-1 and TRBJ2-3; D is unclear. The germline V gene has CDR1 KGHDR and CDR2 SFDVKD. The CDR3 is made up of 15 amino acids. V was cut by 4 bases and J by 0 bases, with 10 bases left in between. The CDR3 DNA reads TGTGCCACCAGTGAAGTAGGGCTAAGCACAGATACGCAGTATTTT. Its translation: CATSEVGLSTDTQYF.

CDR3 sequence reads: CASSPAVQETQYF. CDR3 bases: TGTGCCAGCAGCCCGGCCGTCCAAGAGACCCAGTACTTC. This rearrangement joins TRBV5-4 to TRBJ2-5; unclear D gene. The germline V gene encodes CDR1 SGHNT and CDR2 YYREEE (reference sequence). V was pared by 4 bases and J by 1 base, with 8 bases between. This CDR3 is 13 amino acids long.

The rearrangement uses TRBV2 and TRBJ1-2; 10 nucleotides agree with TRBD1. V was clipped by 5 bases and J by 2 bases; unmatched bases: 5. Germline loops: CDR1 SNHLY, CDR2 FYNNEI. This CDR3 region has 15 residues. DNA of the CDR3: TGTGCCAGCAGTCGAAGACAGGGGGCAAACTATGGCTACACCTTC. Amino acids: CASSRRQGANYGYTF.